The clone carrying this TCR beta chain showed up many times. Its target is unknown. MiXCR, run by TCRdb on the 5' RACE reads, gives a single entry per CDR3 protein. Found here are roughly 690,000 distinct CDR3 sequences, approximately 21% of them singletons; the top ten hold around 4.4%. The sample originates from a study of identical twins. Study-level findings and limits: Memory repertoires lacked the insertion deficit that abundant cord blood beta clonotypes showed.

V lost 5 bases to trimming and J lost 0 bases, with 14 bases between them. CDR3 length: 15 amino acids. In addition, the sample was reused for a study of T cells expressing NK-cell markers.

The receptor's source is a woman between 18 and 29 years old in good health. Sequenced: PBMCs. The rearrangement links TRBV12-3 or TRBV12-4 to TRBJ2-7, with D hard to call. The CDR3 nucleotides are TGTGCCAGCAGTCCTGGGTCCAGAGTCTCCTACGAGCAGTACTTC. Its protein product is CASSPGSRVSYEQYF.